This T cell receptor beta chain was found in a study of long-term antiretroviral therapy in people with HIV. Study-wide findings and caveats: Clones expanded before ART dominated the repertoire at all time points. Controls showed broader CDR3 length ranges than did the HIV repertoires.

V gave up 7 bases and J gave up 7 bases; unmatched junction bases: 14. The CDR3 is 15 residues long. Per the germline V gene, CDR1 is MNHNS and CDR2 is SASEGT. An immunoSEQ assay, version v3.0, was performed at survey level. The repertoire was sequenced with immunoSEQ multiplex PCR; TCRdb's copy has only in-frame clones and lacks some. The data hold 25,000 to 30,000 clones, with about 82% observed a single time. Per donor, at least one pre-ART and at least two post-ART PBMC samples were obtained. On this clone: As yet, its antigen is unknown.

Sequenced here: unsorted PBMCs, sampled 3 years after starting antiretroviral therapy. This TCR came from a man aged 40-49 years with HIV. This chain links TRBV6-1 with TRBJ2-7, with TRBD1 matching over 9 bases. In DNA form, the CDR3 reads TGTGCCAGCACCTACCGACAGGGGGTTTCGGGGGAGCAGTACTTC. It translates to CASTYRQGVSGEQYF.